These 16 T cell receptor beta chains share one sample of origin, sequenced in a study of cytomegalovirus exposure and HLA in healthy donors. PCR involved 60 Vbeta and 13 Jbeta primers. Here immunoSEQ multiplex PCR was the method, and the copy in TCRdb shows in-frame clones only, minus some. The table records some 150,000 clones, 80% to 90% of them present only once. Sequenced material: PBMCs. Every receptor here comes from a middle-aged woman in good health and CMV-seropositive.

The rearrangement joins TRBV5-8 to TRBJ1-4; 7 nucleotides agree with TRBD1. The trim removed 4 bases at V and 8 bases at J, leaving 8 bases unmatched. Germline CDR1 SGHTS, CDR2 YDEGEE. The CDR3 runs to 14 residues. This chain's CDR3 is CASSLQGNMEKLFF. Here the CDR3 DNA reads TGTGCCAGCAGCCTACAGGGGAATATGGAAAAACTGTTTTTT.

The chain links TRBV7-2 to TRBJ2-3, with 15 bases that match TRBD2. V lost 5 bases, J lost 10 bases, and 10 bases stayed unmatched. Germline CDR1 is SGHTA and CDR2 is FQGNSA. This CDR3 region has 16 residues. The CDR3 nucleotides read TGTGCCAGCAGCGGTCCGGGACTAGCGGGAGGTGGTGCGCAGTATTTT. This encodes CASSGPGLAGGGAQYF.

The chain employs TRBV4-1 and TRBJ2-5; 9 nucleotides line up with TRBD1. J lost 3 bases, V lost 4 bases, and 6 bases had no gene match. CDR1 and CDR2 from the germline V gene are MGHRA and YSYEKL. This CDR3 has 15 amino acids. Here the CDR3 reads CASSPDRGRKETQYF. The CDR3, as DNA: TGCGCCAGCAGCCCGGACAGGGGCCGTAAAGAGACCCAGTACTTC.

The chain carries TRBV5-6 and TRBJ1-6; possible D gene TRBD1, 5 bases. The germline V gene encodes CDR1 SGHDT and CDR2 YYEEEE. The V end was cut by 5 bases, the J end by 2 bases, with 14 bases between. The CDR3 sequence is 16 residues long. In DNA form, the CDR3 reads TGTGCCAGCAGGTCCGGAGGGGCTCCCTATAATTCACCCCTCCACTTT. The encoded protein is CASRSGGAPYNSPLHF. Together with reference TRBV5-6 and TRBJ1-6, the CDR3 gives the full variable domain: DAGVTQSPTHLIKTRGQQVTLRCSPKSGHDTVSWYQQALGQGPQFIFQYYEEEERQRGNFPDRFSGHQFPNYSSELNVNALLLGDSALYLCASRSGGAPYNSPLHFGNGTRLTVT.

The gene calls are TRBV29-1 and TRBJ2-1; 8 bases map to TRBD2. Germline loops: CDR1 SQVTM, CDR2 ANQGSEA. This CDR3 is built from 14 residues. With 5 bases clipped from V and 4 bases from J, the junction kept 7 bases outside the gene matches. This CDR3 reads CSVLYGGAYNEQFF. The CDR3 nucleotides read TGCAGCGTTCTTTACGGGGGGGCGTACAATGAGCAGTTCTTC.

The rearrangement uses TRBV18 and TRBJ1-1; 7 nucleotides agree with TRBD1. CDR1 and CDR2 (germline): KGHSH, LQKENI. V lost 6 bases, J lost 7 bases, and 8 bases stayed unmatched. The CDR3 is 13 residues long. CDR3: CASSRDRESEAFF. CDR3 DNA: TGTGCCAGCTCCCGCGACAGGGAGAGTGAAGCTTTCTTT.

The chain has TRBV10-2 and TRBJ1-1, with a weak D call TRBD1 (6 bases). V lost 4 bases and J 7 bases, leaving 10 bases between the germline ends. The CDR3 sequence is 12 residues long. Germline-derived CDR1 and CDR2 are WSHSY and SAAADI. As DNA, the CDR3 is TGCGCCAGCAGTGTTGAGGGGGTTGAAGCTTTCTTT. This translates into CASSVEGVEAFF.

The chain is built from TRBV5-4 and TRBJ1-3, with TRBD1 matching 10 bases. V lost 0 bases and J lost 3; bases outside the gene matches: 9. The length of the CDR3 is 18 residues. Germline-derived CDR1 and CDR2 are SGHNT and YYREEE (reference sequence). CDR3 sequence reads: CASSLGRVGTGVGNTIYF. Here the CDR3 DNA reads TGTGCCAGCAGCTTGGGAAGAGTCGGGACAGGGGTTGGAAACACCATATATTTT.

The chain combines TRBV6-6 with TRBJ1-4; the match to TRBD1 covers 7 bases. CDR1 is MNHNY and CDR2 is SVGAGI in the germline V gene (reference sequence). J lost 4 bases, V lost 10 bases, and 6 bases had no gene match. The CDR3 is 13 residues long. Here the CDR3 DNA reads TGTGCCACGCGCAGGGGGAATAATGAAAAACTGTTTTTT. Its protein is CATRRGNNEKLFF.

The chain uses TRBV27 and TRBJ1-5; TRBD1 agrees at 9 bases. V lost 2 bases, J lost 6 bases, and 8 bases stayed unmatched. CDR3 size: 16 residues. From germline, CDR1 is MNHEY and CDR2 SMNVEV (reference sequence). Here the CDR3 DNA reads TGTGCCAGCAGTTTAGTGGGACAGGGTATTAGTCAGCCCCAGCATTTT. It is translated as CASSLVGQGISQPQHF.

V gene TRBV30 combines with J gene TRBJ2-3; unclear D gene. Germline loops: CDR1 GTSNPN, CDR2 SVGIG (reference sequence). The CDR3 contains 15 residues. With 5 bases removed from V and 0 bases from J, the gap between germline ends came to 15 bases. The CDR3 region has the DNA TGTGCCTGGGGTATAGCTTCCCCTAGCACAGATACGCAGTATTTT. It translates to CAWGIASPSTDTQYF.

This chain uses TRBV6-5 with TRBJ1-5, with D uncertain. Trimming pared 5 bases from V and 3 bases from J, leaving 14 bases between. From germline, CDR1 is MNHEY and CDR2 SVGAGI. The CDR3 has 15 amino acids. The CDR3 region is CASSRGGAANQPQHF. CDR3 bases: TGTGCCAGCAGTCGAGGAGGAGCCGCCAATCAGCCCCAGCATTTT.

The chain recombines TRBV19 with TRBJ2-1; a possible D gene is TRBD1 (6 bases). This CDR3 has 15 residues. The V gene's germline CDR1 is LNHDA and CDR2 SQIVND (reference sequence). Trimming removed 3 bases at V and 8 bases at J, with 17 bases between. This CDR3 is CASSITGWGLDEQFF. Here the CDR3 DNA reads TGTGCCAGTAGTATCACAGGGTGGGGGTTGGATGAGCAGTTCTTC.

This chain links TRBV7-9 with TRBJ2-1; 9 nucleotides agree with TRBD2. The CDR3 spans 17 residues. After removal of 3 bases from V and 5 bases from J, the junction contained 11 bases not matched to a gene. Germline CDR1 and CDR2: SEHNR and FQNEAQ (reference sequence). Here the CDR3 reads CASSFKRRLAVNNEQFF. CDR3 nucleotide sequence: TGTGCCAGCAGCTTCAAGAGGCGACTAGCGGTTAACAATGAGCAGTTCTTC.

This clone was counted a few times. The chain uses TRBV5-1 and TRBJ2-1; 8 nucleotides line up with TRBD1. V shed 4 bases, J shed 4 bases, and the junction held 1 base outside the gene matches. Per the germline V gene, CDR1 is SGHRS and CDR2 is YFSETQ. The CDR3 covers 13 residues. CDR3 protein: CASSRQGYNEQFF. Written as DNA, the CDR3 is TGCGCCAGCAGCCGACAGGGGTACAATGAGCAGTTCTTC.

Only one count was recorded for this clone. The chain joins TRBV7-2 to TRBJ2-1; the match to TRBD2 covers 9 bases. Germline V gives CDR1 SGHTA, CDR2 FQGNSA. Trimming took 3 bases from V and 4 from J; bases not matched to a gene: 7. This CDR3 contains 16 residues. CDR3 sequence (DNA): TGTGCCAGCAGCTTGCGGACTAGCGAGGTTTACAATGAGCAGTTCTTC. Amino acid sequence: CASSLRTSEVYNEQFF.